The 10 T cell receptor beta chains reported below all come from one sample, sequenced in a study of T cells in tuberculosis. Measured with immunoSEQ multiplex PCR; TCRdb has only the in-frame clones, and not every one. Of about 40,000 clones in the sample, roughly 95% were seen once. Time point in this sample: new active TB diagnosis, blood taken before or within 7 days of starting treatment. The sequencing here drew on PBMCs, taken at tuberculosis diagnosis. These receptors were obtained from an adult with tuberculosis.

The genes are TRBV29-1 and TRBJ1-2; 9 nucleotides agree with TRBD1. CDR3 size: 14 residues. CDR1 is SQVTM, CDR2 ANQGSEA, per germline. Trimming at V came to 3 bases and at J to 8 bases, leaving 10 bases not matched to a gene. The CDR3 protein is CSVEVAGTGYGYTF. For the CDR3, the DNA is TGCAGCGTTGAGGTTGCCGGGACAGGGTACGGCTACACCTTC.

The chain uses TRBV12-5 and TRBJ2-3; 8 nucleotides agree with TRBD1. CDR1 and CDR2 from the germline V gene are LGHNT and FRNRAP. V shed 5 bases, J shed 5 bases, and the junction held 9 bases outside the gene matches. The CDR3 extends over 15 amino acids. DNA for the CDR3: TGTGCTAGTGGTCTCCGGGACAGGAGGCGAGATACGCAGTATTTT. Its protein is CASGLRDRRRDTQYF.

This chain joins TRBV9 and TRBJ2-7; 14 bases are shared with TRBD2. The V and J ends lost 2 bases and 7 bases, in that order; junction bases with no gene match: 8. The CDR3 extends over 16 amino acids. Germline V gives CDR1 SGDLS, CDR2 YYNGEE. The CDR3 region is CASSVGTSGGVEEQYF. As DNA, the CDR3 is TGTGCCAGCAGCGTCGGGACTAGCGGGGGAGTAGAAGAGCAGTACTTC.

V is TRBV4-3 and J is TRBJ1-2; D ambiguous. This CDR3 spans 16 amino acids. The ends were cut back, 0 bases at V and 0 bases at J, with 11 bases in the middle. From germline, CDR1 is LGHNA and CDR2 YSLEER. The CDR3 nucleotides read TGCGCCAGCAGCCAAGAGTTCGGTATCACTAACTATGGCTACACCTTC. Its protein product is CASSQEFGITNYGYTF.

The chain recombines TRBV12-5 with TRBJ1-1, with a possible D match to TRBD1 (6 bases). Germline loops: CDR1 LGHNT, CDR2 FRNRAP. V was clipped by 6 bases and J by 3 bases, with 23 bases between them. The CDR3 runs to 17 residues. In nucleotides, the CDR3 is TGTGCTAGTGGCCCCCAATTCTCGACAGGTGGATACACTGAAGCTTTCTTT. Translated: CASGPQFSTGGYTEAFF. Complete variable domain (other parts from reference TRBV12-5 and TRBJ1-1): DARVTQTPRHKVTEMGQEVTMRCQPILGHNTVFWYRQTMMQGLELLAYFRNRAPLDDSGMPKDRFSAEMPDATLATLKIQPSEPRDSAVYFCASGPQFSTGGYTEAFFGQGTRLTVV.

The chain combines TRBV5-6 with TRBJ2-7, with D possibly being TRBD2 (6 bases). The length of the CDR3 is 14 residues. V was pared by 2 bases and J by 5 bases, with 14 bases between. Germline CDR1 and CDR2: SGHDT and YYEEEE. CDR3 amino acids: CASSLSLAQNEQYF. CDR3 nucleotide sequence: TGTGCCAGCAGCTTATCGCTAGCGCAGAACGAGCAGTACTTC.

J is TRBJ1-2 and V is TRBV29-1; unclear D gene. V lost 5 bases to trimming and J lost 6 bases, with 19 bases between them. The CDR3 spans 14 residues. Per germline, CDR1 SQVTM and CDR2 ANQGSEA. The CDR3 bases are TGCAGCGTTTACGGTGTTGTTAGAGAAGATGGCTACACCTTC. Its protein is CSVYGVVREDGYTF.

The chain carries TRBV19 and TRBJ1-1; D is unresolved. This CDR3 spans 13 amino acids. The germline V and J ends were trimmed by 5 bases and 1 base, with 8 bases remaining between them. Germline CDR1 LNHDA, CDR2 SQIVND (reference sequence). The CDR3: CASSHRGNTEAFF. The DNA of the CDR3 is TGTGCCAGTAGTCACCGGGGGAACACTGAAGCTTTCTTT.

The chain uses TRBV19 and TRBJ1-4, with 10 bases fitting TRBD1. From germline, CDR1 is LNHDA and CDR2 SQIVND (reference sequence). The CDR3 has 15 amino acids. The junction had 3 bases not matched to a gene; V was cut back by 4 bases and J by 4 bases. The CDR3 loop is CASSKGQGHNEKLFF. In DNA form, the CDR3 reads TGTGCCAGTAGTAAGGGACAGGGGCATAATGAAAAACTGTTTTTT.

The chain has TRBV19 and TRBJ1-2; D is unresolved. CDR3 size: 11 residues. V was clipped by 7 bases and J by 7 bases, with 10 bases between them. CDR1 LNHDA and CDR2 SQIVND come from the germline V gene (reference sequence). The CDR3 DNA follows: TGTGCCAGTACCAGTCGATTTGGCTACACCTTC. It translates to CASTSRFGYTF.